This T cell receptor (beta chain) appears in the sequencing data of a study of Tregs in tolerant kidney transplant recipients. The length of the CDR3 is 15 residues. J lost 0 bases, V lost 6 bases, and 7 bases had no gene match. CDR1 and CDR2 (germline): DFQATT, SNEGSKA (reference sequence). In regard to this clone: The read terminates 3 residues ahead of where the CDR3 ends, so the germline J gene completes it.

The table came from immunoSEQ multiplex PCR; TCRdb's copy has only in-frame clones and leaves some out. The repertoire table contains about 15,000 clones. Recipients received nonmyeloablative bone marrow transplants from related graft donors, with transient mixed chimerism. The material was CD4+ T cells from blood (PBMCs), obtained 12 months after the transplant. The sequence came from a human patient who received a combined kidney and bone marrow transplant. Some of these T cells may belong to the graft donor. V usage is TRBV20-1 and J usage is TRBJ1-5; TRBD1 aligns across 8 bases. The part of the CDR3 DNA that was read is TGCAGTGCCCGGACAGGGTCTAATAGCAATCAGCCC. This translates into CSARTGSNSNQP. The entire CDR3 protein reads CSARTGSNSNQPQHF.